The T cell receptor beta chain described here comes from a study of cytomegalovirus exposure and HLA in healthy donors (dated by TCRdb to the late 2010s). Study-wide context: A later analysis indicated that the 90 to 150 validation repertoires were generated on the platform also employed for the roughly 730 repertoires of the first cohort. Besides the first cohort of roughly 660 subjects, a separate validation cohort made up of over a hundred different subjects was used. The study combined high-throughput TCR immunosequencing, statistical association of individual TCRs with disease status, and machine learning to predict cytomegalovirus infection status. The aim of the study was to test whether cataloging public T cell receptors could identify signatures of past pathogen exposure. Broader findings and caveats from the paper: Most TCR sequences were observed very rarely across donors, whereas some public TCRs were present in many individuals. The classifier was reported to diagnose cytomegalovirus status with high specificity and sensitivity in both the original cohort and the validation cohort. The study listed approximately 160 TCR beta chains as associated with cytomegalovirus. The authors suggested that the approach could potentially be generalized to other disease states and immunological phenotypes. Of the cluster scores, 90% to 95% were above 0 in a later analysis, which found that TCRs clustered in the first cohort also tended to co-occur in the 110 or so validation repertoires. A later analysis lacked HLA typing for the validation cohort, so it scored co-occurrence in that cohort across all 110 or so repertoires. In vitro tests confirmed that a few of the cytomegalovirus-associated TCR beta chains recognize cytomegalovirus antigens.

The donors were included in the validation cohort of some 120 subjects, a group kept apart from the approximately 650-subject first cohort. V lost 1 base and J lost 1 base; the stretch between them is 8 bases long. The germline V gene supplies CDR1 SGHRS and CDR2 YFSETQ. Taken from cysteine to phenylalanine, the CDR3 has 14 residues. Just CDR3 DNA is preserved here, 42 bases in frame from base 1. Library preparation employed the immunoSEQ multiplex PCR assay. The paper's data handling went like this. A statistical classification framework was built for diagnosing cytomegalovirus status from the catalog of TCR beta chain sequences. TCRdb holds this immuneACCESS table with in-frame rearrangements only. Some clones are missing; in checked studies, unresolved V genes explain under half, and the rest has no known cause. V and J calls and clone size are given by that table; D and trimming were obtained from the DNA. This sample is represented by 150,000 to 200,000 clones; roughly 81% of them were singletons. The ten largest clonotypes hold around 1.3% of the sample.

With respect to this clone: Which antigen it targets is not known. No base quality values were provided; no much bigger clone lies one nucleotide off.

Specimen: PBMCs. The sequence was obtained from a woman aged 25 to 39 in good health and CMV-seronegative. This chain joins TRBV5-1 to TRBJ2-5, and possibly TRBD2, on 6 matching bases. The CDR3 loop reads CASSLSRGQETQYF. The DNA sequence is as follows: TGCGCCAGCAGCTTGTCGCGGGGCCAAGAGACCCAGTACTTC. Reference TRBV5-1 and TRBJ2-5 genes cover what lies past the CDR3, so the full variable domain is KAGVTQTPRYLIKTRGQQVTLSCSPISGHRSVSWYQQTPGQGLQFLFEYFSETQRNKGNFPGRFSGRQFSNSRSEMNVSTLELGDSALYLCASSLSRGQETQYFGPGTRLLVL.